Shown below are 10 T cell receptor beta chains from a single sample sequenced in a study of T cell responses to AZD1222 COVID-19 vaccine. TCRdb keeps only in-frame clones here, not all; method: immunoSEQ multiplex PCR. The sample records 130,000 to 150,000 clones, nearly 90% being singletons. Sequences were derived from peripheral blood, sampled 28 days after the second dose of the MenACWY control vaccine. Source of these receptors: an adult who received the MenACWY meningococcal vaccine as a control.

This sequence joins TRBV6-5 and TRBJ2-7; no reliable D call. This CDR3 has 14 residues. CDR1 and CDR2 (germline): MNHEY, SVGAGI. V lost 6 bases to trimming and J lost 2 bases, with 14 bases between them. CDR3 in amino acids: CASRGSWTTYEQYF. CDR3 sequence (DNA): TGTGCCAGCAGAGGGTCTTGGACCACCTACGAGCAGTACTTC.

J is TRBJ1-1 and V is TRBV29-1; TRBD1 aligns across 7 bases. V lost 3 bases, J lost 4 bases, and 2 bases stayed unmatched. The germline gives CDR1 SQVTM, CDR2 ANQGSEA. This CDR3 comprises 12 residues. The CDR3 DNA reads TGCAGCGTTGACAGGGGGGGCACTGAAGCTTTCTTT. Translating gives CSVDRGGTEAFF.

As DNA, the CDR3 is TGTGCCAGTAAGGACAGGGGAGTTCCGTGGTCTCATGAGCAGTTCTTC. The encoded protein is CASKDRGVPWSHEQFF. This rearrangement joins TRBV19 to TRBJ2-1, with TRBD1 matching over 9 bases. The J segment lost 8 bases and the V segment lost 7 bases, leaving 15 bases of the junction unmatched. The CDR3 runs 16 residues. Germline-derived CDR1 and CDR2 are LNHDA and SQIVND (reference sequence). Drawing the rest from reference TRBV19 and TRBJ2-1, the complete variable domain is DGGITQSPKYLFRKEGQNVTLSCEQNLNHDAMYWYRQDPGQGLRLIYYSQIVNDFQKGDIAEGYSVSREKKESFPLTVTSAQKNPTAFYLCASKDRGVPWSHEQFFGPGTRLTVL.

The CDR3 nucleotides are TGTGCCAGCAGCCACCTTTCCTCGGGACCAAAAGCGGAGACCCAGTACTTC. This gives the protein CASSHLSSGPKAETQYF. V and J are TRBV3-1 (or the pseudogene TRBV3-2) and TRBJ2-5; D possibly uses TRBD1 or TRBD2 (5 bases each). The CDR3 sequence is 17 residues long. Germline CDR1 and CDR2: LGHDT and YNNKEL (reference sequence). Between the trimmed V and J ends, which lost 3 bases and 5 bases, there was a span of 22 bases.

V usage is TRBV6-5 and J usage is TRBJ2-7; D is possibly TRBD1 or TRBD2 (5 bases each). The V end lost 4 bases, the J end lost 3 bases, and 10 bases lay between the germline ends. The CDR3 contains 13 residues. Germline CDR1 is MNHEY and CDR2 is SVGAGI. The CDR3: CASSSGSDYEQYF. The CDR3 coding sequence is TGTGCCAGCAGTTCAGGGAGCGACTACGAGCAGTACTTC.

This sequence joins TRBV9 and TRBJ2-1, with TRBD2 as a possible D gene (6 bases). The CDR3 consists of 16 residues. V lost 0 bases and J 2 bases, leaving 12 bases between the germline ends. The germline gives CDR1 SGDLS, CDR2 YYNGEE. CDR3 sequence: CASSVVGGFTYNEQFF. The CDR3 nucleotides read TGTGCCAGCAGCGTAGTCGGGGGATTCACCTACAATGAGCAGTTCTTC.

V gene TRBV11-3 combines with J gene TRBJ2-3; possible D gene TRBD1, 5 bases. Germline CDR1 is SGHNT and CDR2 is YENEEA. V shed 5 bases and J shed 5 bases, with 17 bases lying between them. The CDR3 consists of 15 residues. The CDR3, as DNA: TGTGCCAGCAGCAACCGACAGCCTGGTGTAGATACGCAGTATTTT. It codes for CASSNRQPGVDTQYF.

The J gene is TRBJ2-5, the V gene TRBV24-1; either TRBD1 or TRBD2 may fit D (6 bases each). The CDR3 has 16 residues. V lost 4 bases and J lost 5, with 19 bases in between. The germline gives CDR1 KGHDR, CDR2 SFDVKD. The CDR3 is CATSDLTKGGLETQYF. The CDR3 DNA sequence: TGTGCCACCAGTGACCTTACCAAGGGGGGTCTCGAGACCCAGTACTTC.

The chain has TRBV7-9 and TRBJ1-5; 7 bases agree with TRBD1. V gave up 4 bases and J gave up 8 bases; unmatched junction bases: 11. The V gene's germline CDR1 is SEHNR and CDR2 FQNEAQ (reference sequence). The CDR3 has 15 amino acids. The CDR3 DNA sequence: TGTGCCAGCAGCTCGGCAGGGGGGTGGTTGGAGCCCCAGCATTTT. It encodes CASSSAGGWLEPQHF.

The sample holds one count of this clone. The rearrangement links TRBV7-8 to TRBJ2-2, with D uncertain. The CDR3 consists of 17 residues. Germline V gene lookup returns CDR1 SGHVS and CDR2 FQNEAQ. V was shortened by 5 bases and J by 0 bases, with 16 bases between the two germline ends. DNA for the CDR3: TGTGCCAGCAGCCTCTTTGGCGCGTTCGCGAACACCGGGGAGCTGTTTTTT. Translated: CASSLFGAFANTGELFF.